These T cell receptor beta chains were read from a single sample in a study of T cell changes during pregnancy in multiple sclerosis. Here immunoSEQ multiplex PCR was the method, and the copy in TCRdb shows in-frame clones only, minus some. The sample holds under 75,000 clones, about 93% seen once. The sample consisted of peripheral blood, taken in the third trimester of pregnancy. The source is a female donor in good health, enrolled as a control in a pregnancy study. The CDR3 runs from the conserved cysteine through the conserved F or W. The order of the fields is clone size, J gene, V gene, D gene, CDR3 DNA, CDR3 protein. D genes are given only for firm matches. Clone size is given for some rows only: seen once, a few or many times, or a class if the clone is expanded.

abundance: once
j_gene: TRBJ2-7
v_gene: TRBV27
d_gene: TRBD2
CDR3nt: TGTGCCAGCAGTGACCCGGGGGGATACGAGCAGTACTTC
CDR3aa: CASSDPGGYEQYF

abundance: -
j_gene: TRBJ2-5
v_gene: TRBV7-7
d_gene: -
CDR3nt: TGTGCTAGCAGCCCCTCGGGCAGGGGAGAGACCCAGTACTTC
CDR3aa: CASSPSGRGETQYF

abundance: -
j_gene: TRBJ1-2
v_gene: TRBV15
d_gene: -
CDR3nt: TGTGCCACCAGCAGGTGGGCGGGGGGGGGAGGCTACACCTTC
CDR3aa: CATSRWAGGGGYTF

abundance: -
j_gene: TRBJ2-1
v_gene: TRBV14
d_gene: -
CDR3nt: TGTGCCAGCAGCCAAAAAAAACCGGGACTGAGGGATGAGCAGTTCTTC
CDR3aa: CASSQKKPGLRDEQFF

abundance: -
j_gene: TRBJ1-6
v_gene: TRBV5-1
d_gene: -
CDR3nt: TGCGCCAGCGCCCCTAGTAGGCAGAATAATTCACCCCTCCACTTT
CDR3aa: CASAPSRQNNSPLHF

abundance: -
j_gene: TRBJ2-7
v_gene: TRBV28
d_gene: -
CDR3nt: TGTGCCAGCAGTCCTTGGACAGTCAATAGCTCCTACGAGCAGTACTTC
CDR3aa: CASSPWTVNSSYEQYF

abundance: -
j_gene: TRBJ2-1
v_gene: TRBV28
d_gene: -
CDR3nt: TGTGCCAGCATCTCCGGGTCCGGGGGTGAGCAGTTCTTC
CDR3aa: CASISGSGGEQFF

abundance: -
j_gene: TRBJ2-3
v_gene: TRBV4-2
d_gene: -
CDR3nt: TGTGCCAGCAGCCAAGGACTAGGAGCAGATACGCAGTATTTT
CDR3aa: CASSQGLGADTQYF

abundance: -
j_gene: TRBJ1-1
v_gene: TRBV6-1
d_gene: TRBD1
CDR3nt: TGTGCCAGCAGTGAAAACAGGGGGCTCACTGAAGCTTTCTTT
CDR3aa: CASSENRGLTEAFF

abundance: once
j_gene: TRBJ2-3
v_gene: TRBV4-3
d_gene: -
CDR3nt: TGCGCCAGCAGCCAAGATCCAGGGCCCCAAGATACGCAGTATTTT
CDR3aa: CASSQDPGPQDTQYF

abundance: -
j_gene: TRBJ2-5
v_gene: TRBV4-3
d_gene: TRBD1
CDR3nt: TGCGCCAGCAGCCCGGACAGGGGCGAGACCCAGTACTTC
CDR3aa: CASSPDRGETQYF

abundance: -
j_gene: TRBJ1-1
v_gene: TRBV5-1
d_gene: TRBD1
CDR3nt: TGCGCCAGCAGCCAAGCAGGACAGGGGGGGACTGAAGCTTTCTTT
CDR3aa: CASSQAGQGGTEAFF

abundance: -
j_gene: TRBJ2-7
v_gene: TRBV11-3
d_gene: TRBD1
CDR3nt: TGTGCCAGCAGCTTAGGGGGGACAGGGGGTAACTACGAGCAGTACTTC
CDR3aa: CASSLGGTGGNYEQYF

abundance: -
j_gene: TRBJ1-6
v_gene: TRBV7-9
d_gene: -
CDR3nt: TGTGCCAGCAGCTTAGGCCCGGCACCCCTCCACTTT
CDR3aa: CASSLGPAPLHF

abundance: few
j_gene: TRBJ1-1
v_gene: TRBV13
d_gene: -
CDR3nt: TGTGCCAGCAGCTTAAGGCCCCAGCGGGCTTTCTTT
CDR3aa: CASSLRPQRAFF

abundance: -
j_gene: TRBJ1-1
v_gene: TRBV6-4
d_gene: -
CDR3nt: TGTGCCAGCAGTGCCATCCAGGGTACTGAAGCTTTCTTT
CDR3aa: CASSAIQGTEAFF

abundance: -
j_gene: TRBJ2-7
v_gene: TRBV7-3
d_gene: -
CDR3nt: TGTGCCAGCAGCTTATCGGGGGGCCAGAGCTCCTACGAGCAGTACTTC
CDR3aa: CASSLSGGQSSYEQYF

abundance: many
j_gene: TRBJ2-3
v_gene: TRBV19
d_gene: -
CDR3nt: TGTGCCAGTAGTAATAGTTTAGAGGCAGATACGCAGTATTTT
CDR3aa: CASSNSLEADTQYF

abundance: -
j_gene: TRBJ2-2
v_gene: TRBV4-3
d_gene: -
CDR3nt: TGCGCCAGCAGCCACGCTGGGGGGGGCAACACCGGGGAGCTGTTTTTT
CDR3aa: CASSHAGGGNTGELFF

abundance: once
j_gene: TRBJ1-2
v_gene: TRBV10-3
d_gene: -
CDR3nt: TGTGCCATCAGCTCTATGGAGGACGGCTACACCTTC
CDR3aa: CAISSMEDGYTF

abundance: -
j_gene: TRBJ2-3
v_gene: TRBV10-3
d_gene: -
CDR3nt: TGTGCCATCAGTGAGTCGGCGGGCTCGCAGTATTTT
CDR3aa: CAISESAGSQYF

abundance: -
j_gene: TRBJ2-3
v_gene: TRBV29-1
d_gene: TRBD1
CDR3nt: TGCAGCGCAAGGACAGGGGAGACGCAGTATTTT
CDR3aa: CSARTGETQYF

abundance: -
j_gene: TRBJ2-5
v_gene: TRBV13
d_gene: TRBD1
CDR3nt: TGTGCCAGCAGCGCCGGGACAGGGGGCTTTGAGACCCAGTACTTC
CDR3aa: CASSAGTGGFETQYF

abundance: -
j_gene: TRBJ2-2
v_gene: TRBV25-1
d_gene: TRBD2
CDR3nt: TGTGCCAGCGCACTAGCGGGGGTCACCGGGGAGCTGTTTTTT
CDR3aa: CASALAGVTGELFF

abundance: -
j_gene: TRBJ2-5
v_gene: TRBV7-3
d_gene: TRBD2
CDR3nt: TGTGCCAGCAGCTTAGGGGCGGGGGATGGTGAGACCCAGTACTTC
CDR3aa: CASSLGAGDGETQYF

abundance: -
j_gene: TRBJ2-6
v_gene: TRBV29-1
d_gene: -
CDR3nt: TGCAGCGTTGCCCTAAGCTCTGGGGCCAACGTCCTGACTTTC
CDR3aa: CSVALSSGANVLTF

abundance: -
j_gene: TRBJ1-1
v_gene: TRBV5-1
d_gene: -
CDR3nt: TGCGCCAGCAGCGCAGGGACTGGTCTGACTGAAGCTTTCTTT
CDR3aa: CASSAGTGLTEAFF

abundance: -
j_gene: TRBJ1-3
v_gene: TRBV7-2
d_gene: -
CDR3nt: TGTGCCAGCAGCCTAGGGCAAGCTGGAAACACCATATATTTT
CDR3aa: CASSLGQAGNTIYF